This T cell receptor beta chain was documented in a study of PD-L1 blockade in urothelial cancer. Produced via immunoSEQ multiplex PCR; TCRdb's table is partial and in-frame only. The data show just under 65,000 clones, with roughly 77% seen just once and around 1.7% held by the top ten. Specified time point: pretreatment peripheral blood. This CDR3 contains 12 residues. V shed 10 bases and J shed 0 bases, with 10 bases lying between them. CDR1 is MDHEN and CDR2 is SYDVKM in the germline V gene. This clone showed up just once. V is TRBV28 and J is TRBJ2-7, with D perhaps TRBD1 (5 bases). The receptor's source is an older man with urothelial cancer. Specimen: PBMCs, collected around atezolizumab (anti-PD-L1) treatment. The CDR3 sequence: CATRTLSYEQYF. CDR3 coding DNA: TGTGCCACCCGGACACTCTCCTACGAGCAGTACTTC.